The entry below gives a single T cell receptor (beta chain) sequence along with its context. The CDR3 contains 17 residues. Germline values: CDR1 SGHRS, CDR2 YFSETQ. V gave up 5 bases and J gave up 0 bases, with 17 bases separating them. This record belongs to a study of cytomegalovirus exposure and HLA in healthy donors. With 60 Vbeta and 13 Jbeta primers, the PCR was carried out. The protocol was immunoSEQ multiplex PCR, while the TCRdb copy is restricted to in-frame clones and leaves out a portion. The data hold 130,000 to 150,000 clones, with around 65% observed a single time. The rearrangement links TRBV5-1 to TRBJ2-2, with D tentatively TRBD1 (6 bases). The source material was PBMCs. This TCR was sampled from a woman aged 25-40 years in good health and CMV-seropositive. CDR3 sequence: CASRERRTVPNTGELFF. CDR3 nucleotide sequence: TGCGCCAGCAGGGAAAGAAGGACAGTCCCGAACACCGGGGAGCTGTTTTTT.